Listed here are 2 T cell receptor beta chains from one sample, sequenced in a study of Ad26.COV2.S vaccination and SARS-CoV-2 variants (dated by TCRdb to the early 2020s). Interpreted using the paper, the treatment or condition label stands for: 15 to 20 received Ad26.COV2.S at low or high dose, single or two shots; 5 received placebo; per-sample allocation not given. For vaccine and placebo recipients, repertoires were sequenced using samples collected on day 63 after the first injection. Receptor libraries were prepared by the immunoSEQ multiplex PCR assay. In TCRdb, the immuneACCESS table is reduced to in-frame sequences with V and J assigned. These tables do not hold every clone; where another copy was compared, an unresolved V gene accounts for under half, and the others remain unexplained. Across this sample there are about 440,000 clones, with 80% to 95% seen only once. The biggest ten clones account for under 4.5% of the sample.

The sequences come from peripheral blood, collected in a trial of Ad26.COV2.S vaccine versus placebo. Receptors were obtained from a person aged 18-60 years who received the Ad26.COV2.S COVID-19 vaccine or a placebo.

Only one count was recorded for this clone. The chain uses TRBV27 and TRBJ2-7, with 8 bases lining up with TRBD2. Trimming took 5 bases from V and 2 from J; bases not matched to a gene: 5. The CDR3 has 14 residues. Germline CDR1 reads MNHEY; CDR2 reads SMNVEV (reference sequence). The CDR3 DNA is TGTGCCAGCAGTCCCCGGGGGGGGGCCTACGAGCAGTACTTC. Its translation is CASSPRGGAYEQYF.

The V gene is TRBV2, the J gene TRBJ1-5; possible D gene TRBD1, 6 bases. V was cut by 8 bases and J by 7 bases, with 24 bases left in between. The V gene's germline CDR1 is SNHLY and CDR2 FYNNEI. CDR3 length equals 16 residues. The CDR3 region has the DNA TGTGCCAGCGCCGGGGGGGGTACAGGGTTCGGGCAGCCCCAGCATTTT. Translated, it gives CASAGGGTGFGQPQHF.